This paragraph reports one T cell receptor (beta chain). J was trimmed by 3 bases and V by 6 bases; bases with no gene match: 5. The CDR3 loop spans 14 amino acids. Germline CDR1 SQVTM, CDR2 ANQGSEA. Individual cDNA molecules were tagged with unique molecular identifiers, the study reported. Using its own MiXCR run on the 5' RACE reads, TCRdb lists one record per CDR3 protein. The table records over 25,000 distinct CDR3 sequences, roughly 5.6% of them present only once. The data are from a study of early T cells in non-severe SARS-CoV-2 infection. Study information: The study sequenced bulk RNA from unsorted whole blood, with chains unpaired.

Sequenced sample: whole blood. This TCR was sampled from an adult who was a healthcare worker with PCR-confirmed SARS-CoV-2 infection or an uninfected control (not recorded which). The chain employs TRBV29-1 and TRBJ2-2, with 9 bases identical to TRBD1. The CDR3 sequence is CSVARTGDTGELFF. The CDR3 DNA reads as TGCAGCGTAGCCCGGACAGGGGACACCGGGGAGCTGTTTTTT.